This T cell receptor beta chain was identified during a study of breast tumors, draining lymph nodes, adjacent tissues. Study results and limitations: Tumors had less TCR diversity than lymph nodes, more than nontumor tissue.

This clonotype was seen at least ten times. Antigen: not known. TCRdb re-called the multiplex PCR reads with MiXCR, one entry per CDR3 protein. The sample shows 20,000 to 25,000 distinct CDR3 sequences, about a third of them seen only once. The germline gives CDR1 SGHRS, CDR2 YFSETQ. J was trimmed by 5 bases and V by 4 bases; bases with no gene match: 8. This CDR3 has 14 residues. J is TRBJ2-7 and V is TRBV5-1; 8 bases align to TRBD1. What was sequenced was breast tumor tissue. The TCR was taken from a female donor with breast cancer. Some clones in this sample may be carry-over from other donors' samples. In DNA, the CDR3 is TGCGCCAGCAGCCCCAGGGGGCCAGGTAACGAGCAGTACTTC. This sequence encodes CASSPRGPGNEQYF.